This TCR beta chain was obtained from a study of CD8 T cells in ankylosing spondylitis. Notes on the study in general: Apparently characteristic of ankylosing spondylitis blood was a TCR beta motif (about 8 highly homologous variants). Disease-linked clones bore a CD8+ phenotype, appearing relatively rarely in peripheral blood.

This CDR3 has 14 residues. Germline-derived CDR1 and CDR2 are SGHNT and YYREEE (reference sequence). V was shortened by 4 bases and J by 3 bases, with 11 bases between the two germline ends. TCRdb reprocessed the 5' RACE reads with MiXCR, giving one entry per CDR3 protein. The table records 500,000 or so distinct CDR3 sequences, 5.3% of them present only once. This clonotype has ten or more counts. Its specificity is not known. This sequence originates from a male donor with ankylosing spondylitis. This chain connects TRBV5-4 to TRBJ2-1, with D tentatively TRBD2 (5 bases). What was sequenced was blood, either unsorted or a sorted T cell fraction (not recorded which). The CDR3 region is CASSATGNYNEQFF. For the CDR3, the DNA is TGTGCCAGCAGCGCCACCGGGAACTACAATGAGCAGTTCTTC.